This TCR beta chain was found in a study of T cells after yellow fever vaccination. Across the whole study: SMART-Seq v4 Ultra Low Input prepared the low-cell-number fractions.

UMIs and a universal primer site were added when TCR cDNA was made by 5'RACE template switching. TCRdb reprocessed the 5' RACE reads via MiXCR and lists one record per CDR3 protein. The sample yields 450,000 to 550,000 distinct CDR3 sequences, less than 20% seen once. This clonotype was picked up a small number of times. Its target is unknown. The length of the CDR3 is 13 residues. Germline values: CDR1 SNHLY, CDR2 FYNNEI. Trimming left V 6 bases short and J 2 bases short, with 10 bases between. Whole-study results and caveats: Contaminants from the bulk population, in the form of abundant clonotypes, could be found in FACS-sorted repertoires. A large majority of primary-vaccination clones showed up again after the booster (about 96% CD4, almost 90% CD8).

This TCR was recovered from a man aged 30 to 45 who received the YFV17D yellow fever vaccine. Sequencing used PBMCs, obtained 15 days after the yellow fever booster vaccination. The chain employs TRBV2 and TRBJ2-5; a weak D match, TRBD1 (5 bases). The CDR3 DNA reads TGTGCCAGCAGGTTTAACAGGCAAGAGACCCAGTACTTC. It encodes CASRFNRQETQYF.